This T cell receptor beta chain came from a study of shared clonotypes between healthy human individuals (dated by TCRdb to the early 2020s). At the level of the whole study: The cohort included three men and a couple of women between 18 and 49 years of age. For each donor, CD4 naive and CD4 memory were each given three plates, CD8 naive was given two plates, and CD8 memory was given one plate. The study deeply sequenced blood TCR repertoires of about five healthy adults to estimate repertoire size and the extent of clonotype sharing between individuals. Libraries were prepared and TCR repertoires were sequenced by different laboratories using diverse techniques, in order to increase sequencing depth and limit assay-specific biases. Per donor, leukapheresis produced somewhere between about 0.94 and 9.5 billion PBMCs.

Using the deep immunoSEQ assay, multiplex PCR amplified TCR CDR3 regions from genomic DNA. Genomic DNA extracted from each cell subset was distributed evenly over all wells of several immunoSEQ 96-well plates, and each plate served as one replicate. For sorted subsets, each replicate PCR was loaded with approximately 190 ng genomic DNA, equivalent to some 31,000 T cell genomes. Purified libraries were measured with a Qubit 3.0 fluorometer, size-checked on a Bioanalyzer 2100, and measured again with the KAPA Library Quantification kit. Every immunoSEQ 96-well plate was sequenced on a dedicated single-read 150-cycle Illumina NextSeq 550 flow cell. Concerning the study's data processing: The immunoSEQ output contained only junctional sequences without quality scores, so filtering could not match that applied to full-length reads. To assign V/J genes and CDR3, sequences were annotated against IMGT germline references using PyIR, a Python wrapper for IgBLAST v1.9. Reads with weak V/J assignments (E-value above 1e-6), missing CDR3, stop codons, out-of-frame junctions, or ambiguous translated residues were removed. V3J clonotypes were defined as sequences sharing the same inferred V gene, J gene, and CDR3 amino acid sequence. The percentage overlap between two repertoires was calculated by dividing the number of shared unique clonotypes by the size of the smaller repertoire. Repertoire richness was assessed with RTK rarefaction, the Chao1 estimator, and Recon v2.1 estimates of unobserved clonotypes. OLGA was used to compute generation probabilities for all TCRbeta clonotypes that the gDNA method yielded from a handful of donors. Drawn from immuneACCESS, this table holds only the in-frame rearrangements with V and J called that TCRdb kept. Clones are partly lost; checked studies trace under half to an unresolved V gene and leave the rest unexplained. Clone size and V and J calls were adopted from that table, with D and trimming inferred from the DNA. The sample table lists about 2 million clones, about 95% of them with a count of one. Of the sample, approximately 1% is held by the ten largest clones.

CD8 naive samples were obtained by positive selection for CCR7 among CD45RO-negative cells, yielding a CD45RA+CCR7+ population from which TemRA cells were excluded. Healthy HIV-negative adults with no recently reported acute infections or vaccinations were included as donors. Only Caucasian adults living in Nashville, Tennessee, USA were represented among the donors. Blood was obtained by leukapheresis, after which PBMCs were separated by Ficoll-Histopaque density gradient centrifugation and cryopreserved in liquid nitrogen vapor phase. Analytical flow cytometry was used to check the purity and quantity of each magnetically sorted T cell population. Genomic DNA was isolated from every sorted fraction and measured by UV absorbance on a Nanodrop 2000c. Overall study results and their limits: Across a handful of donors, roughly 5% of naive CD4, roughly 3.3% of naive CD8, 2.3% of memory CD4, and under 0.45% of memory CD8 clonotypes were shared. Based on pairwise subsampling, the degree of clonotype sharing among donors was expected to be affected by sequencing depth. Naive subsets generally had larger estimated clonotype richness than memory subsets. Compared with non-shared clonotypes, the clonotypes found in all four sorted-subset donors had higher generation probabilities. The small number of donors limited the genetic and exposure-history diversity represented. Even with the large sequencing depth, rarefaction of the sorted-subset datasets indicated that sequencing was incomplete. Sampling was restricted to blood, and TCR repertoires in tissues likely differ from the TCR repertoires found in blood.

The junction shows trimming of 2 bases on V and 0 bases on J, plus 5 bases between the germline ends. The CDR3 numbers 15 residues from cysteine through phenylalanine. Just the 45-base CDR3 DNA is kept, in frame starting at base 1. For CDR1 and CDR2, the germline V gene lists MDHEN and SYDVKM. To note about this clone: What antigen it recognizes has not been identified. The record has no base qualities; no much larger clone is one base away.

The clonotype originates from a man in his late teens or twenties in good health. This chain is built from TRBV28 and TRBJ2-6; confidence is insufficient to name the D gene. The sequenced sample was naive CD8+ T cells sorted from blood. This specimen's cell subset or site label, interpreted: CD45RA+CCR7+. The CDR3 region: CASSLQISGANVLTF. The nucleotides read TGTGCCAGCAGTTTACAGATCTCTGGGGCCAACGTCCTGACTTTC.